The present T cell receptor (beta chain) was sequenced within a study of CD8+CD57+ T cells in acquired aplastic anemia. Study background: The study obtained an average of 3.2 ug of DNA from sorted CD4+ and CD8+ cells.

Trimming removed 10 bases from V and 4 bases from J; junction bases left unmatched: 7. CDR3 length equals 13 residues. In germline, CDR1 is SEHNR, CDR2 FQNEAQ (reference sequence). The sample holds many counts of this clonotype. Its antigen is unidentified. Researchers used genomic DNA as the template to profile TCR beta VDJ and CDR3. TCRdb re-called the reads with MiXCR, one entry per CDR3 protein. The table includes 150,000 to 180,000 distinct CDR3 sequences, approximately 52% detected once. Broader study findings: CD8+ Simpson's diversity in patients was not significantly different from that in controls. Researchers report that around 30 CD8+ CDR3 sequences appeared in both patients and controls.

Sequenced patients had shown CD8+CD57+ cell expansion by flow cytometry. By the time of blood sampling, patients had still received no therapy. The chain combines TRBV7-9 with TRBJ2-4; 7 bases fit TRBD1. Sequencing was carried out using sorted CD4+, CD8+, or CD8+CD57+ T cells (not recorded which) from PBMCs. The clonotype comes from a human donor with aplastic anemia. The DNA of the CDR3 is TGTGCCACTGACAAGGGGGCAAAAAACATTCAGTACTTC. Translated: CATDKGAKNIQYF.